This T cell receptor beta chain was sequenced during a study of read filtering for tumor transcriptome and immune sequencing. About the research overall: Among patients, around 18 were male and more than 13 female, aged 47 to 80 (mean about 69).

This clonotype was counted ten times or more. Its antigen is still unknown. Points from the study as a whole: Roughly 80% of IR-seq clonotypes had a single read, yet these held 3.5% to 4.5% of reads. IR-seq and RNA-seq agreed better without single-read clonotypes.

Trimming removed 2 bases at V and 1 base at J, with 18 bases between. The CDR3 runs to 17 residues. CDR1 and CDR2 (germline): SGHRS, YFSETQ. Molecular barcoded adaptors covering alpha/delta and beta/gamma chains were used on approximately 400 ng RNA. One entry per CDR3 protein, called by TCRdb with MiXCR from the reads. The sample shows 50,000 to 65,000 distinct CDR3 sequences, roughly an eighth of them seen only once. The receptor's source is a donor older than 35 with multiple myeloma. The material sequenced was a population of CD138-negative cells sorted from bone marrow. The gene calls are TRBV5-1 and TRBJ1-1; tentatively, D is TRBD1 (5 bases). CDR3 sequence (DNA): TGCGCCAGCAGCTTCGGGACTCTTCGGGGGGAGAACACTGAAGCTTTCTTT. Translated: CASSFGTLRGENTEAFF.